This is a list of T cell receptor beta chains from one sample in a study of patients and donors after allogeneic stem cell transplantation. TCRdb reprocessed the RT-PCR reads via MiXCR and lists one record per CDR3 protein. The sample holds approximately 410,000 distinct CDR3 sequences, around 16% seen once. Sequencing input: blood, either unsorted or a sorted T cell fraction (not recorded which). Receptor source: a human donor who was either an allogeneic HSCT recipient or a stem cell or donor lymphocyte infusion donor (not recorded which). It is not recorded whose cells these are; they may come from a transplant donor. Both conserved end residues are part of each CDR3. A D gene is named only where the DNA matches it firmly. Expanded clones get a size class; other rows say once, few or many, or leave the size out.

clone_size	v_call	d_call	j_call	cdr3_nt	cdr3_aa
few	TRBV7-9	TRBD1	TRBJ1-1	TGTGCCAGCAGCTTAGCGACAGGGGTTTCCACTGAAGCTTTCTTT	CASSLATGVSTEAFF
few	TRBV28	.	TRBJ2-5	TGTGCCAGCACTCCTGGCCCGGGACGATACCAAGAGACCCAGTACTTC	CASTPGPGRYQETQYF
.	TRBV5-1	.	TRBJ1-4	TGCGCCAGCAGCTCAAGTACTCTCCATGAAAAACTGTTTTTT	CASSSSTLHEKLFF
.	TRBV9	.	TRBJ1-3	TGTGCCAGCAGCGTAGGGACCCGTCCAGGAAACACCATATATTTT	CASSVGTRPGNTIYF
.	TRBV5-4	TRBD2	TRBJ2-2	TGTGCCAGCAGCTTGGCCCCCTTACTAGCGGGAGGGCCTAACGGGGAGCTGTTTTTT	CASSLAPLLAGGPNGELFF
few	TRBV7-9	.	TRBJ2-6	TGTGCCAGCAGCTTAGAGTCAGTAGCTTCTGGGGCCAACGTCCTGACTTTC	CASSLESVASGANVLTF
few	TRBV12-3/TRBV12-4	.	TRBJ1-2	TGTGCCAGCAGTTTAGGGGTAGCGGATGGCTACACCTTC	CASSLGVADGYTF
.	TRBV12-3/TRBV12-4	TRBD2	TRBJ2-7	TGTGCCAGCAGTTTTCCGCGACTAGCGTGGAACGAGCAGTACTTC	CASSFPRLAWNEQYF
.	TRBV12-3/TRBV12-4	.	TRBJ1-1	TGTGCCAGCAGTTTGAGCCGTACTGAAGCTTTCTTT	CASSLSRTEAFF
few	TRBV20-1	.	TRBJ1-2	TGCAGTGCTAGAAGCAGGGCTAACTATGGCTACACCTTC	CSARSRANYGYTF
.	TRBV7-9	TRBD2	TRBJ2-7	TGTGCCAGCAGCTCCCCGCCTAGCGGACTCTCCTACGAGCAGTACTTC	CASSSPPSGLSYEQYF
.	TRBV28	TRBD1	TRBJ2-3	TGTGCCAGCAGTCCTTTAGGGACAGGGAGGAAGACAGATACGCAGTATTTT	CASSPLGTGRKTDTQYF
few	TRBV6-6	.	TRBJ1-2	TGTGCCAGCAGTTCCTCCAGGGTGTATGGCTACACCTTC	CASSSSRVYGYTF
few	TRBV7-9	.	TRBJ1-2	TGTGCCAGCAGCTACTTCAGGACAGTGAGCGGCTACACCTTC	CASSYFRTVSGYTF
.	TRBV2	.	TRBJ2-6	TGTGCCAGCAGTGGCGGGCAGCCTGGGGCCAACGTCCTGACTTTC	CASSGGQPGANVLTF
many	TRBV12-3/TRBV12-4	.	TRBJ1-2	TGTGCCAGCAGTTTAATGAGGGGGTCCAACTATGGCTACACCTTC	CASSLMRGSNYGYTF